This T cell receptor beta chain was observed in a study of T-cell memory formation after mild COVID-19. Study outcomes and limitations: Pre-infection memory held some responding clones, suggesting pre-existing cross-reactive T cells responded.

For this clonotype: Its antigen remains unidentified.

This CDR3 contains 14 residues. CDR1 DFQATT and CDR2 SNEGSKA come from the germline V gene (reference sequence). The ends were cut back, 0 bases at V and 6 bases at J, with 14 bases in the middle. The authors produced TCR alpha and TCR beta cDNA libraries with sample barcodes and UMIs by 5'RACE using constant-segment primers. From the 5' RACE reads, TCRdb called clonotypes with MiXCR, one entry per CDR3 protein. The table lists about 540,000 distinct CDR3 sequences, 20% of them singletons. The TCR comes from an adult woman who had mild COVID-19 (a few samples of this study predate the infection). Cell type and time point are not known. The gene calls are TRBV20-1 and TRBJ1-2; D is ambiguous. Input material: PBMCs or a T cell subset sorted from them (not recorded which). The CDR3 here is CSAREESTSNGYTF. The CDR3 coding sequence is TGCAGTGCTAGAGAAGAAAGTACTAGCAATGGCTACACCTTC.